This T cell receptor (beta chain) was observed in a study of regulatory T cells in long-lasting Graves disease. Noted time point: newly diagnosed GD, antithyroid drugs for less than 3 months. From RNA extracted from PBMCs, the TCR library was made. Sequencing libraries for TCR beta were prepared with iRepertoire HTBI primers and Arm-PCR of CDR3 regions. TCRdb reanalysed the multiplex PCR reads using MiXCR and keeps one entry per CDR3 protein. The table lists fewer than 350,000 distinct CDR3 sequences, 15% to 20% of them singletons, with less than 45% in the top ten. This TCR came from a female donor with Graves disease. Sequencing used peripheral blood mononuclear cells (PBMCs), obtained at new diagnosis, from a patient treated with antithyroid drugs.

The CDR3 loop is CASSYSWVSGNTIYF. The CDR3 nucleotides read TGTGCCAGCAGTTACTCGTGGGTATCGGGAAACACCATATATTTT. J is TRBJ1-3 and V is TRBV6-5, with no clear D. In germline, CDR1 is MNHEY, CDR2 SVGAGI. This CDR3 has 15 residues. The V end lost 0 bases, the J end lost 4 bases, and 10 bases lay between the germline ends.